The 23 T cell receptor beta chains below come from one sample, sequenced in a study of T-cell memory formation after mild COVID-19. TCRdb re-called the 5' RACE reads with MiXCR, one entry per CDR3 protein. The sample shows 350,000 to 450,000 distinct CDR3 sequences, 15% to 25% of them seen only once. Sequenced material: PBMCs or a T cell subset sorted from them (not recorded which). The receptors here all came from an adult woman who had mild COVID-19 (a few samples of this study predate the infection). Cell type and time point are not known.

The CDR3 here is CASSSPKGRDNYGYTF. The DNA for the CDR3 is TGTGCCAGCAGCTCTCCGAAAGGCAGGGATAACTATGGCTACACCTTC. The V and J genes are TRBV7-2 and TRBJ1-2; D perhaps matches TRBD1 (5 bases). Germline CDR1 SGHTA, CDR2 FQGNSA. The CDR3 covers 16 residues. The ends were cut back, 4 bases at V and 1 base at J, with 16 bases in the middle. The entire variable domain, with the rest obtained from reference TRBV7-2 and TRBJ1-2, is as follows: GAGVSQSPSNKVTEKGKDVELRCDPISGHTALYWYRQSLGQGLEFLIYFQGNSAPDKSGLPSDRFSAERTGGSVSTLTIQRTQQEDSAVYLCASSSPKGRDNYGYTFGSGTRLTVV.

The chain links TRBV7-8 to TRBJ2-7; a possible D gene is TRBD1 (6 bases). The V gene lost 5 bases and the J gene lost 0 bases, with 11 bases spanning the gap. Per the germline V gene, CDR1 is SGHVS and CDR2 is FQNEAQ. This CDR3 comprises 14 residues. This CDR3 is CASSQLTGSYEQYF. CDR3 in DNA: TGTGCCAGCAGCCAACTGACAGGCTCCTACGAGCAGTACTTC.

This chain uses TRBV7-6 with TRBJ2-3; 8 bases fit TRBD2. With V trimmed by 3 bases and J by 2 bases, 13 bases remained unmatched. The V gene's germline CDR1 is SGHVS and CDR2 FNYEAQ. The CDR3 consists of 18 residues. The CDR3 nucleotides are TGTGCCAGCAGCTTCGGGGGCCCCCTGCGGGAGGCCACAGATACGCAGTATTTT. This codes for CASSFGGPLREATDTQYF.

The rearrangement links TRBV27 to TRBJ1-1, with 7 positions matching TRBD1. Trimming removed 0 bases from V and 6 bases from J; junction bases left unmatched: 1. This CDR3 comprises 13 residues. From germline, CDR1 is MNHEY and CDR2 SMNVEV (reference sequence). The CDR3 spells CASSLSGTAEAFF. CDR3 bases: TGTGCCAGCAGTTTATCGGGGACAGCTGAAGCTTTCTTT.

This clonotype was counted only a few times. The rearrangement links TRBV10-3 to TRBJ1-1; D is ambiguous. The CDR3 spans 11 residues. From germline, CDR1 is ENHRY and CDR2 SYGVKD. Trimming stripped 8 bases from V and 5 bases from J, with 9 bases between. CDR3 in DNA: TGTGCCATCTCCTCCACGACTGAAGCTTTCTTT. Translated, it gives CAISSTTEAFF.

The chain combines TRBV24-1 with TRBJ2-7; D unresolved. CDR3 length equals 13 residues. Trimming removed 9 bases from V and 5 bases from J, with 16 bases in between. The germline CDR1 and CDR2 sequences are KGHDR and SFDVKD. CDR3 sequence reads: CATADDGTDEQYF. The CDR3 nucleotides are TGTGCCACCGCCGATGACGGTACGGACGAGCAGTACTTC.

This clonotype has a handful of counts. The genes are TRBV7-8 and TRBJ2-1; D remains ambiguous. The ends were cut back, 5 bases at V and 6 bases at J, with 11 bases in the middle. Germline V gene data show CDR1 as SGHVS and CDR2 as FQNEAQ. This CDR3 comprises 13 residues. Written as DNA, the CDR3 is TGTGCCAGCAGCCGGAACCAGCTCAATGAGCAGTTCTTC. Amino acid sequence: CASSRNQLNEQFF.

This clonotype has a single count. The V call is TRBV27, the J call TRBJ2-6; perhaps TRBD1 as D (6 bases). Germline V gene data show CDR1 as MNHEY and CDR2 as SMNVEV (reference sequence). With 7 bases removed from V and 1 base from J, the gap between germline ends came to 11 bases. This CDR3 spans 15 amino acids. CDR3 residues: CASKPTGSGANVLTF. The CDR3 DNA follows: TGTGCCAGCAAACCTACAGGGTCTGGGGCCAACGTCCTGACTTTC.

The chain couples TRBV25-1 to TRBJ2-1; D may be TRBD2 (6 bases). Germline assignment: CDR1 MGHDK and CDR2 SYGVNS. The CDR3 covers 14 residues. The ends were cut back, 2 bases at V and 10 bases at J, with 15 bases in the middle. The CDR3 protein is CASSEVGGYQEQFF. As DNA, the CDR3 is TGTGCCAGCAGTGAAGTCGGAGGGTATCAGGAGCAGTTCTTC.

This clonotype showed up just a few times. The rearrangement uses TRBV19 and TRBJ2-1, with D possibly being TRBD1 (6 bases). Trimming left V 0 bases short and J 2 bases short, with 11 bases between. The germline V gene has CDR1 LNHDA and CDR2 SQIVND (reference sequence). The CDR3 runs to 16 residues. Here the CDR3 DNA reads TGTGCCAGTAGTATAGATTCAGGGGAACCCTACAATGAGCAGTTCTTC. Residues: CASSIDSGEPYNEQFF. Complete variable domain (other parts from reference TRBV19 and TRBJ2-1): DGGITQSPKYLFRKEGQNVTLSCEQNLNHDAMYWYRQDPGQGLRLIYYSQIVNDFQKGDIAEGYSVSREKKESFPLTVTSAQKNPTAFYLCASSIDSGEPYNEQFFGPGTRLTVL.

This clonotype was observed many times. Compared with germline, one end of the junction differs, possibly owing to a read error. The chain has TRBV5-1 and TRBJ2-1; 14 bases line up with TRBD2. The CDR3 covers 15 residues. Germline values: CDR1 SGHRS, CDR2 YFSETQ. CDR3 sequence reads: CASSSGLAGGNEQFF. In nucleotides, the CDR3 is TGTGCCAGCAGCTCCGGACTAGCGGGAGGCAATGAGCAGTTCTTC.

This clonotype showed up just a few times. The chain uses TRBV25-1 and TRBJ1-4; D possibly corresponds to TRBD1 (6 bases). Per germline, CDR1 MGHDK and CDR2 SYGVNS. The CDR3 runs 15 residues. Between the trimmed V and J ends, which lost 3 bases and 7 bases, there was a span of 15 bases. The CDR3 sequence: CASSDGLGGGEKLFF. In nucleotides, the CDR3 is TGTGCCAGCAGTGATGGGCTGGGGGGCGGTGAAAAACTGTTTTTT. Using reference TRBV25-1 and TRBJ1-4 for the parts outside the CDR3, the full variable domain is EADIYQTPRYLVIGTGKKITLECSQTMGHDKMYWYQQDPGMELHLIHYSYGVNSTEKGDLSSESTVSRIRTEHFPLTLESARPSHTSQYLCASSDGLGGGEKLFFGSGTQLSVL.

The gene calls are TRBV5-1 and TRBJ1-4; TRBD1 matches at 9 bases. V trimming: 4 bases; J trimming: 2 bases; junction bases outside the gene matches: 3. Looked up from germline, CDR1 is SGHRS and CDR2 is YFSETQ. The CDR3 covers 15 residues. The CDR3 sequence is CASSPGQGTNEKLFF. CDR3 bases: TGCGCCAGCAGCCCCGGACAGGGGACTAATGAAAAACTGTTTTTT.

V gene TRBV27 combines with J gene TRBJ2-1, with 9 positions matching TRBD2. From germline, CDR1 is MNHEY and CDR2 SMNVEV (reference sequence). V lost 5 bases to trimming and J lost 7 bases; unmatched junction nucleotides: 9. The CDR3 extends over 15 amino acids. CDR3: CASSTPLAGVNEQFF. The CDR3 DNA follows: TGTGCCAGCAGTACCCCCTTAGCGGGAGTGAATGAGCAGTTCTTC.

The chain joins TRBV12-3 or TRBV12-4 to TRBJ2-3; 7 bases fit TRBD2. This CDR3 region has 16 residues. The V gene end was trimmed by 5 bases and the J gene end by 4 bases; junction bases not matched to a gene: 12. The CDR3 bases are TGTGCCAGCAGTCCCGGGGTTGGGGAGGGAGCAGATACGCAGTATTTT. This encodes CASSPGVGEGADTQYF.

In its sample, this clonotype was seen a few times. The rearrangement uses TRBV5-5 and TRBJ2-1, with D unresolved. The CDR3 is 11 residues long. Between the trimmed V and J ends, which lost 9 bases and 8 bases, there was a span of 12 bases. Germline V gives CDR1 SGHKS, CDR2 YYEKEE (reference sequence). The CDR3 loop reads CATWTRDEQFF. The CDR3 region has the DNA TGTGCCACTTGGACCCGTGATGAGCAGTTCTTC.

The chain carries TRBV5-1 and TRBJ2-7; D uncertain. Trimming shortened V by 0 bases and J by 6 bases, and 7 bases separated the two germline ends. Germline V gene data show CDR1 as SGHRS and CDR2 as YFSETQ. The CDR3 loop spans 12 amino acids. Written as DNA, the CDR3 is TGCGCCAGCAGCTTGGCCCTCTCCGAGCAGTACTTC. Protein product: CASSLALSEQYF.

The rearrangement uses TRBV7-3 and TRBJ2-3; 7 positions match TRBD2. In germline, CDR1 is SGHTA, CDR2 FQGTGA. The CDR3 consists of 13 residues. Losses at the gene ends were 4 bases for V and 11 bases for J; bases not matched to a gene: 9. The CDR3 DNA sequence: TGTGCCAGCAGCTGGGTCAGCGGGGAGATGCAGTATTTT. Amino acid sequence: CASSWVSGEMQYF.

The chain recombines TRBV24-1 with TRBJ1-5; D unresolved. This CDR3 contains 16 residues. V was shortened by 4 bases and J by 5 bases, with 17 bases between the two germline ends. Germline-derived CDR1 and CDR2 are KGHDR and SFDVKD. CDR3 loop: CATSENGRHYHQPQHF. In DNA form, the CDR3 reads TGTGCCACCAGTGAAAATGGCAGGCACTACCATCAGCCCCAGCATTTT.

This clonotype was found many times. The chain links TRBV2 to TRBJ1-1, with 10 positions matching TRBD1. The CDR3 runs to 16 residues. V was clipped by 6 bases and J by 0 bases; unmatched bases: 7. Germline V gene sequence: CDR1 SNHLY, CDR2 FYNNEI. CDR3 sequence (DNA): TGTGCCAGCAGCCCCGGACAGGGGGTAATGAACACTGAAGCTTTCTTT. It codes for CASSPGQGVMNTEAFF.

This clonotype was picked up a small number of times. This chain joins TRBV24-1 and TRBJ1-1; D is unclear. V was cut by 0 bases and J by 7 bases, with 8 bases left in between. Germline V gene lookup returns CDR1 KGHDR and CDR2 SFDVKD. This CDR3 region has 13 residues. The DNA for the CDR3 is TGTGCCACCAGTGATTTGGGGGAGAATGAAGCTTTCTTT. This sequence encodes CATSDLGENEAFF.

The chain uses TRBV7-9 and TRBJ2-7; D is perhaps TRBD1 or TRBD2 (5 bases each). V dropped 5 bases and J dropped 3 bases, with 26 bases sitting between them. The germline CDR1 and CDR2 sequences are SEHNR and FQNEAQ (reference sequence). The CDR3 spans 18 residues. The CDR3 sequence is CASSPRQQRTRAVYEQYF. The CDR3 bases are TGTGCCAGCAGCCCTCGACAGCAACGCACTAGAGCTGTCTACGAGCAGTACTTC. Complete variable domain (other parts from reference TRBV7-9 and TRBJ2-7): DTGVSQNPRHKITKRGQNVTFRCDPISEHNRLYWYRQTLGQGPEFLTYFQNEAQLEKSRLLSDRFSAERPKGSFSTLEIQRTEQGDSAMYLCASSPRQQRTRAVYEQYFGPGTRLTVT.

The CDR3 region has the DNA TGTGCCAGCAGTTCCGGGACTAGCGGGAGTAGGGCCTACGAGCAGTACTTC. It yields the protein CASSSGTSGSRAYEQYF. This chain connects TRBV6-6 to TRBJ2-7; 14 nucleotides match TRBD2. From germline, CDR1 is MNHNY and CDR2 SVGAGI (reference sequence). The CDR3 runs to 17 residues. The junction had 7 bases not matched to a gene; V was cut back by 4 bases and J by 2 bases.